The 7 T cell receptor beta chains below come from one sample, sequenced in a study of T cell clusters in autoimmune cytopenias. TRB was amplified by touch-down multiplex PCR, primer pools A and B combined. TCRdb reprocessed the multiplex PCR reads; each CDR3 protein has one entry and no DNA is given. The sample table includes around 4,000 distinct CDR3 sequences. Each sample's input was approximately 0.25 ug genomic DNA, 30,000 to 45,000 genome equivalents. The source material was peripheral blood. These receptors were collected from a human donor with an autoimmune cytopenia or autoimmune hepatitis (not recorded which).

This clonotype is labeled medium-sized based on frequency. The genes are TRBV30 and TRBJ2-5; with no DNA, the TCRdb D assignment of TRBD2 cannot be verified. The length of the CDR3 is 14 residues. CDR1 is GTSNPN, CDR2 SVGIG, per germline (reference sequence). The CDR3 region is CAWSVGGSGETQYF.

In terms of frequency, this clonotype is medium-sized. This chain connects TRBV19 to TRBJ2-2. This CDR3 comprises 13 residues. Germline V CDR1 and CDR2: LNHDA, SQIVND (reference sequence). The CDR3 here is CASTTTIPGELFF.

The rearrangement joins TRBV6-5 to TRBJ2-7. CDR3 size: 14 residues. Germline V lookup: CDR1 MNHEY, CDR2 SVGAGI. CDR3 region: CASSPTFLTYEQYF.

This chain links TRBV19 with TRBJ2-1. Germline CDR1 and CDR2: LNHDA and SQIVND (reference sequence). CDR3 length: 15 residues. The CDR3 protein is CASSIESQAYNEQFF. The whole variable domain, remainder taken from reference TRBV19 and TRBJ2-1, is DGGITQSPKYLFRKEGQNVTLSCEQNLNHDAMYWYRQDPGQGLRLIYYSQIVNDFQKGDIAEGYSVSREKKESFPLTVTSAQKNPTAFYLCASSIESQAYNEQFFGPGTRLTVL.

J is TRBJ2-7 and V is TRBV29-1. Germline V lookup: CDR1 SQVTM, CDR2 ANQGSEA. CDR3 size: 12 residues. The CDR3 reads CSVGGSSYEQYF.

The rearrangement uses TRBV6-4 and TRBJ1-2. The CDR3 runs 14 residues. Germline V gives CDR1 MRHNA, CDR2 SNTAGT. CDR3 sequence reads: CASSGPERSYGYTF.

The chain is built from TRBV27 and TRBJ1-1; checking the TCRdb D call of TRBD1 is not possible without DNA. Germline CDR1 reads MNHEY; CDR2 reads SMNVEV (reference sequence). CDR3 length: 16 residues. The CDR3 is CASRVWGDSKNTEAFF.